This TCR beta chain was retrieved from a study of naive and memory T cell subsets. Study-wide points: Diversity fell and Gini index rose from naive through CM, EM, EMRA.

Two oligonucleotides, mixed equimolar, formed the beta constant-region primer covering TRBC1 and TRBC2. In TCRdb, the UMI-ligation and nested PCR reads were re-called with MiXCR into one record per CDR3 protein. This sample carries roughly 21,000 distinct CDR3 sequences, about 11% of them seen once, and the ten largest clones take 15% to 20%. The CDR3 is 14 residues long. The ends were cut back, 3 bases at V and 3 bases at J, with 9 bases in the middle. Germline V CDR1 and CDR2: SGDLS, YYNGEE. A word on this clonotype: The antigen is unknown.

This rearrangement joins TRBV9 to TRBJ2-2; a possible D gene is TRBD2 (5 bases). The sample comprised central memory CD8+ T cells from blood. This receptor was taken from a human donor in good health. The CDR3 sequence: CASSDSSDTGELFF. The DNA for the CDR3 is TGTGCCAGCAGCGACAGTAGCGACACCGGGGAGCTGTTTTTT. Together with reference TRBV9 and TRBJ2-2, the CDR3 gives the full variable domain: DSGVTQTPKHLITATGQRVTLRCSPRSGDLSVYWYQQSLDQGLQFLIQYYNGEERAKGNILERFSAQQFPDLHSELNLSSLELGDSALYFCASSDSSDTGELFFGEGSRLTVL.